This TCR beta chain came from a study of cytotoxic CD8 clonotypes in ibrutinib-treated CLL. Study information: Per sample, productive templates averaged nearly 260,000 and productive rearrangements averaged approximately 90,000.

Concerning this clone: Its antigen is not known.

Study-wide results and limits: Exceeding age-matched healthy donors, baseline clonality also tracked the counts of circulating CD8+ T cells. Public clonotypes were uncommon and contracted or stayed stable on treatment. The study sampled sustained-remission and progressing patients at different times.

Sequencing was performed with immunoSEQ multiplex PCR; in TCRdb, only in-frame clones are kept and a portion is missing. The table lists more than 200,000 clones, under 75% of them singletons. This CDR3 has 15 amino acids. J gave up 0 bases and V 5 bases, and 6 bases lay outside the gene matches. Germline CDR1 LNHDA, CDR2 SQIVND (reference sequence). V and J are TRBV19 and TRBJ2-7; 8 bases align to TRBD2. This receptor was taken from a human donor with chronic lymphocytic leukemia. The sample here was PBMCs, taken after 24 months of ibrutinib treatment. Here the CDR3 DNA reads TGTGCCAGTAGTTGGGTGACTAGCGACTCCTACGAGCAGTACTTC. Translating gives CASSWVTSDSYEQYF.